A single sample gave rise to the 9 T cell receptor beta chains below, sequenced in a study of T cell repertoires in cytomegalovirus infection. In TCRdb, the reads were re-called with MiXCR into one record per CDR3 protein. The table lists 100,000 to 150,000 distinct CDR3 sequences, approximately 9.2% of them singletons. The sequencing sample was made of PBMCs. These receptors were obtained from a human donor in good health (CMV status not recorded). Some clones in this sample may be carry-over from other donors' samples.

This clonotype appeared a few times. The V call is TRBV2, the J call TRBJ2-1, with no clear D. CDR1 SNHLY and CDR2 FYNNEI come from the germline V gene. The V gene lost 6 bases and the J gene lost 7 bases, with 7 bases spanning the gap. The CDR3 loop spans 11 amino acids. The CDR3 DNA follows: TGTGCCAGCAGAGTCCTGAATGAGCAGTTCTTC. Protein: CASRVLNEQFF.

There are many counts of this clonotype. This sequence joins TRBV19 and TRBJ1-1; no firm D call. The CDR3 extends over 13 amino acids. Germline CDR1 reads LNHDA; CDR2 reads SQIVND (reference sequence). Deletions cut 3 bases from V and 1 base from J, with 6 bases between. CDR3 DNA sequence: TGTGCCAGTAGTATCCAGGAGAACACTGAAGCTTTCTTT. This encodes CASSIQENTEAFF.

This clonotype was detected ten times or more. CDR3 sequence: CASSLAGQPSPLHF. The CDR3 nucleotides read TGTGCCAGCAGCTTAGCGGGACAGCCCTCACCCCTCCACTTT. The chain combines TRBV7-9 with TRBJ1-6; the match to TRBD1 covers 7 bases. The CDR3 sequence is 14 residues long. V dropped 0 bases and J dropped 10; count of bases not matched to a gene: 3. Germline V CDR1 and CDR2: SEHNR, FQNEAQ (reference sequence). Full variable domain (outside the CDR3, taken from reference TRBV7-9 and TRBJ1-6): DTGVSQNPRHKITKRGQNVTFRCDPISEHNRLYWYRQTLGQGPEFLTYFQNEAQLEKSRLLSDRFSAERPKGSFSTLEIQRTEQGDSAMYLCASSLAGQPSPLHFGNGTRLTVT.

This clonotype has a count of ten or more. The V gene is TRBV7-2, the J gene TRBJ2-7; 10 nucleotides agree with TRBD2. Losses at the gene ends were 0 bases for V and 7 bases for J; bases not matched to a gene: 6. CDR1 and CDR2 from the germline V gene are SGHTA and FQGNSA. The CDR3 extends over 15 amino acids. CDR3 region: CASSLAHSGRLEQYV. The CDR3 DNA sequence: TGTGCCAGCAGCTTAGCGCATAGCGGGAGGTTGGAGCAGTACGTC.

This clonotype has at least ten counts. The V and J genes are TRBV7-2 and TRBJ1-1; no clear D. Germline V lookup: CDR1 SGHTA, CDR2 FQGNSA. The V end lost 2 bases, the J end lost 4 bases, and 11 bases lay between the germline ends. The CDR3 has 14 amino acids. The CDR3 nucleotides are TGTGCCAGCAGCTTATTTCTAAGTAGCACTGAAGCTTTCTTT. Translating gives CASSLFLSSTEAFF.

This clonotype was seen a few times. This chain links TRBV20-1 with TRBJ2-1; D not resolved. This CDR3 contains 8 residues. Per germline, CDR1 DFQATT and CDR2 SNEGSKA (reference sequence). Trimming cost V 2 bases and J 11 bases, with 1 base left between them. The CDR3, as DNA: TGCAGTGCTAGAAAGCAGTTCTTC. This sequence encodes CSARKQFF.

There are a few counts of this clonotype. The chain carries TRBV19 and TRBJ2-5; 8 nucleotides line up with TRBD1. The length of the CDR3 is 14 residues. Germline V gene data show CDR1 as LNHDA and CDR2 as SQIVND (reference sequence). Trimming removed 4 bases from V and 5 bases from J; junction bases left unmatched: 6. CDR3 amino acids: CASSRTGNAETQYF. CDR3 DNA: TGTGCCAGTAGTAGGACAGGGAACGCGGAGACCCAGTACTTC.

This clonotype was found many times. The chain combines TRBV7-9 with TRBJ2-7, with TRBD1 identical over 8 bases. The CDR3 has 13 residues. Trimming took 5 bases from V and 6 from J; bases not matched to a gene: 6. The germline V gene encodes CDR1 SEHNR and CDR2 FQNEAQ (reference sequence). The CDR3 coding sequence is TGTGCCAGCAGCCAGGGACAGGTCGGCGAGCAGTACTTC. It yields the protein CASSQGQVGEQYF.

This clonotype was observed many times. The chain joins TRBV4-1 to TRBJ2-3; TRBD1 matches 9 bases. CDR3 length: 17 residues. CDR1 is MGHRA, CDR2 YSYEKL, per germline. Trimming removed 0 bases from V and 3 bases from J; junction bases left unmatched: 7. Written as DNA, the CDR3 is TGCGCCAGCAGCCAAGATGGGACAGGGAGCGGAACAGATACGCAGTATTTT. Protein sequence: CASSQDGTGSGTDTQYF.